The 17 T cell receptor beta chains presented below share a single source sample, sequenced in a study of T cell repertoires in cytomegalovirus infection. One entry per CDR3 protein, called by TCRdb with MiXCR from the reads. Here the sample spans some 680,000 distinct CDR3 sequences, 35% to 40% being singletons. Sequencing was performed on PBMCs. These receptors were obtained from a human donor in good health (CMV status not recorded). Some clones in this sample may be carry-over from other donors' samples.

This clonotype was seen ten or more times. V is TRBV6-1 and J is TRBJ2-7; a possible D gene is TRBD2 (6 bases). The CDR3 is 16 residues long. V lost 3 bases to trimming and J lost 3 bases, with 18 bases between them. Germline CDR1 MNHNS, CDR2 SASEGT. The CDR3 region is CASSETVGDSGYEQYF. The CDR3 region has the DNA TGTGCCAGCAGTGAGACCGTCGGGGATAGCGGCTACGAGCAGTACTTC.

As for this clonotype: At one end the junction does not follow the germline gene, possibly because of a read error. The CDR3 sequence is CASSLGHYNEQLF. CDR3 DNA sequence: TGTGCCAGCAGTTTAGGGCATTACAATGAGCAGTTATTC. The chain employs TRBV12-3 or TRBV12-4 and TRBJ2-1; no definite D call. The CDR3 covers 13 residues.

The chain links TRBV19 to TRBJ1-2, with D possibly TRBD1 on 5 matching bases. The germline gives CDR1 LNHDA, CDR2 SQIVND (reference sequence). The CDR3 length is 13 residues. The V gene lost 5 bases and the J gene lost 8 bases, with 15 bases spanning the gap. This CDR3 is CASSLPGLNGYTF. CDR3 bases: TGTGCCAGTAGTTTGCCGGGACTTAACGGCTACACCTTC.

DNA of the CDR3: TGTGCCAGCAGCTTCTTGAAGTCAGCAGAAGCTTTCTTT. It translates to CASSFLKSAEAFF. This chain connects TRBV7-3 to TRBJ1-1; no clear D. Germline CDR1 is SGHTA and CDR2 is FQGTGA. The CDR3 totals 13 residues. V lost 3 bases to trimming and J lost 8 bases, with 13 bases between them.

This clonotype has ten or more counts. The V call is TRBV7-2, the J call TRBJ1-2; 8 bases line up with TRBD1. This CDR3 comprises 17 residues. V shed 4 bases and J 7 bases; nucleotides not matched to a gene: 17. Germline V gene lookup returns CDR1 SGHTA and CDR2 FQGNSA. As DNA, the CDR3 is TGTGCCAGCAGCTCCCAAGCCGGGCAGGGGGCTTGGGGTGGCTACACCTTC. Translating gives CASSSQAGQGAWGGYTF. Looking up the rest from reference TRBV7-2 and TRBJ1-2 gives the full variable domain: GAGVSQSPSNKVTEKGKDVELRCDPISGHTALYWYRQSLGQGLEFLIYFQGNSAPDKSGLPSDRFSAERTGGSVSTLTIQRTQQEDSAVYLCASSSQAGQGAWGGYTFGSGTRLTVV.

This clonotype was detected ten times or more. The chain links TRBV6-2 or TRBV6-3 to TRBJ1-5; D possibly corresponds to TRBD1 (5 bases). Trimming removed 2 bases from V and 1 base from J, with 15 bases in between. Germline V gene lookup returns CDR1 MNHEY and CDR2 SVGEGT. This CDR3 has 17 residues. This chain's CDR3 is CASSYQVGGGSNQPQHF. CDR3 bases: TGTGCCAGCAGTTACCAGGTCGGGGGTGGGAGCAATCAGCCCCAGCATTTT.

This rearrangement joins TRBV6-5 to TRBJ2-2; D tentatively fits TRBD1 or TRBD2 (5 bases each). Germline CDR1 is MNHEY and CDR2 is SVGAGI. Trimming cost V 6 bases and J 2 bases, with 22 bases left between them. The CDR3 is 18 amino acids. CDR3 bases: TGTGCCAGCAGCCACCGTCCTTCGGGGACGAGTAACACCGGGGAGCTGTTTTTT. Residues: CASSHRPSGTSNTGELFF.

This clonotype was observed at least ten times. The chain carries TRBV12-3 or TRBV12-4 and TRBJ2-4; 8 bases map to TRBD1. J was trimmed by 5 bases and V by 5 bases; bases with no gene match: 11. There are 16 residues in the CDR3. The CDR3 sequence is CASSQRQGMGENIQYF. CDR3 sequence (DNA): TGTGCCAGCAGTCAAAGACAGGGGATGGGGGAAAACATTCAGTACTTC.

The V call is TRBV7-8, the J call TRBJ1-1; no firm D call. CDR3 size: 13 residues. Trimming took off 3 bases at V and 2 bases at J, with 7 bases between the two ends. Germline lookup yields CDR1 SGHVS and CDR2 FQNEAQ. Written as DNA, the CDR3 is TGTGCCAGCAGCTTCACCGACAACACTGAAGCTTTCTTT. It codes for CASSFTDNTEAFF.

This clonotype has just a few counts. This chain joins TRBV7-8 and TRBJ2-1; D possibly corresponds to TRBD2 (5 bases). Trimming pared 0 bases from V and 6 bases from J, leaving 15 bases between. The CDR3 sequence is 16 residues long. CDR1 and CDR2 from the germline V gene are SGHVS and FQNEAQ. The CDR3: CASSLANPLAGNEQFF. DNA of the CDR3: TGTGCCAGCAGCTTAGCGAACCCTCTAGCTGGCAATGAGCAGTTCTTC.

The genes are TRBV14 and TRBJ2-5, with 8 bases matching TRBD2. The CDR3 length is 14 residues. Trimming at V came to 4 bases and at J to 5 bases, leaving 6 bases not matched to a gene. The germline gives CDR1 SGHDN, CDR2 FVKESK. CDR3 in amino acids: CASSPETGGETQYF. The CDR3 region has the DNA TGTGCCAGCAGCCCTGAGACGGGAGGGGAGACCCAGTACTTC.

The CDR3: CASSYVQHGNTIYF. DNA of the CDR3: TGTGCCAGCTCATATGTACAGCACGGAAACACCATATATTTT. The rearrangement uses TRBV12-3 or TRBV12-4 and TRBJ1-3; no clear D gene. This CDR3 is built from 14 residues. Trimming removed 8 bases from V and 4 bases from J, with 15 bases in between.

CDR3 residues: CASSAQGWNEKLFF. CDR3 sequence (DNA): TGTGCCAGCAGCGCACAGGGATGGAATGAAAAACTGTTTTTT. The chain couples TRBV14 to TRBJ1-4; a weak D match, TRBD1 (6 bases). Germline loops: CDR1 SGHDN, CDR2 FVKESK. The CDR3 is made up of 14 amino acids. The germline V and J ends were trimmed by 5 bases and 5 bases, with 12 bases remaining between them. Full variable domain (rest looked up from reference TRBV14 and TRBJ1-4): EAGVTQFPSHSVIEKGQTVTLRCDPISGHDNLYWYRRVMGKEIKFLLHFVKESKQDESGMPNNRFLAERTGGTYSTLKVQPAELEDSGVYFCASSAQGWNEKLFFGSGTQLSVL.

The rearrangement joins TRBV7-6 to TRBJ2-7, with unresolved D. The V gene lost 5 bases and the J gene lost 1 base, with 18 bases spanning the gap. Germline CDR1 and CDR2: SGHVS and FNYEAQ. CDR3 length: 16 residues. CDR3 residues: CASSTGPNLWSYEQYF. In DNA, the CDR3 is TGTGCCAGCAGCACCGGGCCAAATCTTTGGTCCTACGAGCAGTACTTC.

The chain employs TRBV6-5 and TRBJ1-2; D is perhaps TRBD1 (6 bases). V dropped 2 bases and J dropped 8 bases, with 18 bases sitting between them. CDR1 is MNHEY and CDR2 is SVGAGI in the germline V gene. There are 15 residues in the CDR3. CDR3 sequence reads: CASSYSPRTAPGYTF. CDR3 nucleotide sequence: TGTGCCAGCAGTTACAGCCCCAGGACAGCCCCGGGCTACACCTTC.

This clonotype was counted only a few times. This sequence joins TRBV28 and TRBJ2-1; 8 nucleotides agree with TRBD2. The CDR3 runs to 16 residues. CDR1 and CDR2 from the germline V gene are MDHEN and SYDVKM. Trimming removed 5 bases from V and 2 bases from J; junction bases left unmatched: 8. In DNA form, the CDR3 reads TGTGCCAGCAGTCCCCAAAAAGCGGGAGCCTACAATGAGCAGTTCTTC. It encodes CASSPQKAGAYNEQFF.

This chain links TRBV6-6 with TRBJ2-2; D is undetermined. The CDR3 contains 14 residues. V lost 6 bases, J lost 5 bases, and 13 bases lay in between. The V gene's germline CDR1 is MNHNY and CDR2 SVGAGI (reference sequence). The CDR3 sequence is CASSLEWGTGELFF. The DNA for the CDR3 is TGTGCCAGCAGCCTCGAATGGGGAACCGGGGAGCTGTTTTTT.